These T cell receptor beta chains were read from a single sample in a study of shared clonotypes between healthy human individuals. The assay was immunoSEQ multiplex PCR, and TCRdb's table has in-frame clones only and misses some. The data hold hundreds of thousands of clones, with 96% observed a single time. Sequenced: naive CD8+ T cells sorted from blood. The source is a woman aged 25-40 years in good health. The CDR3 runs from the conserved cysteine through the conserved F or W. D genes are given only for firm matches. Clone size is stated in some rows and not others, as once, few, many or a class when expanded.

j_call d_call clone_size v_call cdr3_nt cdr3_aa
TRBJ2-1 TRBD1 - TRBV7-6 TGTGCCAGCAGCTCCGACAGGGCAGCCTACAATGAGCAGTTCTTC CASSSDRAAYNEQFF
TRBJ2-7 TRBD2 - TRBV4-1 TGCGCCAGCAGCCAACGGCCAGCGGGAGGCCCCAACTACGAGCAGTACTTC CASSQRPAGGPNYEQYF
TRBJ2-4 - - TRBV9 TGTGCCAGCAGTAGTTGGGAGGCCAAAAACATTCAGTACTTC CASSSWEAKNIQYF
TRBJ2-5 - - TRBV6-1 TGTGCCAGCAGTGCTAACGTAGGGGGGTTTGAGACCCAGTACTTC CASSANVGGFETQYF
TRBJ1-2 TRBD1 - TRBV27 TGTGCCAGCAAACCTGCGGGACAGGACTATGGCTACACCTTC CASKPAGQDYGYTF
TRBJ2-2 TRBD2 - TRBV15 TGTGCCACCAGCAGAGATATCAGGCTAGCGGGCACCGGGGAGCTGTTTTTT CATSRDIRLAGTGELFF
TRBJ2-2 - - TRBV2 TGTGCCAGCGTTGGGGACCGGGAGAGTGGGGAGCTGTTTTTT CASVGDRESGELFF
TRBJ2-7 - - TRBV14 TGTGCCAGCAGCCAAGATAGAGCACTTAAACCCTACGAGCAGTACTTC CASSQDRALKPYEQYF
TRBJ2-3 - - TRBV11-3 TGTGCCAGCAGCTCGGCGGTCAAGGCAGATACGCAGTATTTT CASSSAVKADTQYF
TRBJ2-7 - - TRBV5-8 TGTGCCAGCAGAGGGGGGAGGAACGGGTACGAGCAGTACTTC CASRGGRNGYEQYF
TRBJ2-1 TRBD2 - TRBV5-4 TGTGCCAGCAGCTTGGTAGCGGGGCACTACAATGAGCAGTTCTTC CASSLVAGHYNEQFF
TRBJ2-1 - once TRBV27 TGTGCCAGCAGTTACCAGGCCAGACATGAGCAGTTCTTC CASSYQARHEQFF
TRBJ2-7 TRBD1 - TRBV28 TGTGCCAGCAGGATCATCCGGGACAGTTACTACGAGCAGTACTTC CASRIIRDSYYEQYF
TRBJ2-7 TRBD2 - TRBV11-2 TGTGCCAGCAGCCTAAAGTCCGGGACTAGCGGGACCTACGAGCAGTACTTC CASSLKSGTSGTYEQYF
TRBJ1-3 - - TRBV21-1 TGTGCCAGCAGCGAACCGGGACAGGGGGCCAAGAGCGCTGGAAACACCATATATTTT CASSEPGQGAKSAGNTIYF
TRBJ2-5 - - TRBV11-2 TGTGCCAGCAGCTCCAACGAGGACGGTAGGACCCAGTACTTC CASSSNEDGRTQYF
TRBJ2-3 TRBD2 - TRBV15 TGTGCCACCAGCAGAGTAGCGGGAGCAGATACGCAGTATTTT CATSRVAGADTQYF
TRBJ1-1 TRBD1 - TRBV9 TGTGCCAGCAGCGTCGGGACAGGGGGCAATGAAGCTTTCTTT CASSVGTGGNEAFF
TRBJ2-7 TRBD2 - TRBV5-1 TGCGCCAGCAGCTCGGGACTAGCCTACGAGCAGTACTTC CASSSGLAYEQYF
TRBJ2-5 - - TRBV28 TGTGCCAGCAGTTTTTGGACAGAACAAGAGACCCAGTACTTC CASSFWTEQETQYF
TRBJ2-7 TRBD1 - TRBV9 TGTGCCAGCAGCGTAGGTCTAGGGACAGGGGGGACCTACGAGCAGTACTTC CASSVGLGTGGTYEQYF